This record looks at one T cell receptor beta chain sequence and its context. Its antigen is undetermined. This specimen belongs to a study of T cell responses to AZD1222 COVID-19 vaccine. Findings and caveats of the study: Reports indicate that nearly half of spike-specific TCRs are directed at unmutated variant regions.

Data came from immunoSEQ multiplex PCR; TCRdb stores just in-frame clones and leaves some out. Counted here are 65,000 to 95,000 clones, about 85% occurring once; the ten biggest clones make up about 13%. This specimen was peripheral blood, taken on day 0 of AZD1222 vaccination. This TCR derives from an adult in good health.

CDR3 residues: CASRWGAGSNQPQHF. In DNA form, the CDR3 reads TGTGCCAGCAGGTGGGGCGCGGGATCCAATCAGCCCCAGCATTTT. The chain links TRBV27 to TRBJ1-5; tentative D call: TRBD1 (5 bases). The CDR3 has 15 residues. V lost 6 bases, J lost 3 bases, and 15 bases lay in between. The germline CDR1 and CDR2 sequences are MNHEY and SMNVEV (reference sequence).